The present T cell receptor beta chain was sequenced within a study of cytomegalovirus exposure and HLA in healthy donors. Turning to the study itself: Assignment to the Caucasian-associated ancestry cluster applied to approximately 80% of the approximately 420 genotyped donors. Broader study findings: Reportedly, TCR beta sequences accurately predicted HLA-A and HLA-B alleles in most subjects.

PCR used 60 Vbeta primers and 13 Jbeta primers. The assay was immunoSEQ multiplex PCR, and TCRdb's table has in-frame clones only and misses some. Of 150,000 or so clones listed, roughly four fifths are singletons. The trim removed 8 bases at V and 4 bases at J, leaving 12 bases unmatched. Germline V gene sequence: CDR1 MDHEN, CDR2 SYDVKM. The length of the CDR3 is 16 residues. Remarks on this clone: Its specificity is unknown.

This rearrangement joins TRBV28 to TRBJ2-1, with 9 bases that match TRBD2. Sequenced sample: PBMCs. This sequence was found in a man aged 18 to 29 in good health and CMV-seropositive. CDR3 coding DNA: TGTGCCAGCTCCAGTGAATGGACTAGCGAGTACAATGAGCAGTTCTTC. Encoded protein: CASSSEWTSEYNEQFF.